This is a list of T cell receptor beta chains from one sample in a study of blood T cells in healthy people across ages. MiXCR, run by TCRdb on the 5' RACE reads, gives a single entry per CDR3 protein. The repertoire holds 750,000 or so distinct CDR3 sequences, with roughly 25% as singletons. The same specimen was also included in a second study, on T cells of mothers and their children.

The sequencing input was blood. These receptors all stem from a boy between 10 and 17 years old in good health. Each CDR3 is given with its conserved first and last residue. D genes are given only for firm matches. Expanded clones are given a class, and other clones once, few, many or no size at all.

D	V	size	J	CDR3	DNA
TRBD2	TRBV29-1	-	TRBJ2-5	CSGDTSGDQETQYF	TGCAGCGGTGACACTAGCGGAGATCAAGAGACCCAGTACTTC
-	TRBV5-1	-	TRBJ1-2	CASSATRNRDNYGYTF	TGCGCCAGCAGCGCCACACGAAACCGGGACAACTATGGCTACACCTTC
-	TRBV5-6	few	TRBJ1-1	CASSLASRTVNTEAFF	TGTGCCAGCAGCCTCGCATCTCGGACAGTGAACACTGAAGCTTTCTTT
-	TRBV2	-	TRBJ2-4	CASSETNGVQNIQYF	TGTGCCAGCAGTGAAACAAATGGGGTGCAGAACATTCAGTACTTC
-	TRBV7-9	few	TRBJ2-1	CASGSEPFF	TGTGCCAGCGGCAGCGAGCCGTTCTTC
TRBD1	TRBV12-3/TRBV12-4	-	TRBJ1-6	CASSLGQASDSPLHF	TGTGCCAGCAGTTTGGGACAGGCGTCGGATTCACCCCTCCACTTT
TRBD1	TRBV3-1	-	TRBJ2-7	CASSQHRDRVYEQYF	TGTGCCAGCAGCCAACACCGGGACAGGGTCTACGAGCAGTACTTC
-	TRBV28	-	TRBJ1-2	CASSTRTVRYTF	TGTGCCAGCAGCACCCGGACAGTTCGCTACACCTTC
-	TRBV5-1	few	TRBJ2-2	CASRIRGATNTGELFF	TGCGCCAGCAGAATCCGGGGGGCCACGAACACCGGGGAGCTGTTTTTT
TRBD1	TRBV29-1	few	TRBJ2-7	CSVKTGQASYEQYF	TGCAGCGTCAAAACGGGACAGGCGTCCTACGAGCAGTACTTC
TRBD1	TRBV9	few	TRBJ1-6	CASSVDRGNSPLHF	TGTGCCAGCAGCGTAGACAGGGGGAATTCACCCCTCCACTTT
-	TRBV6-6	few	TRBJ2-1	CASRTDNHNEQFF	TGTGCCAGCAGAACGGACAATCACAATGAGCAGTTCTTC
TRBD2	TRBV20-1	-	TRBJ2-1	CSARDTGGINEQFF	TGCAGTGCTAGAGATACGGGGGGGATCAATGAGCAGTTCTTC
-	TRBV2	few	TRBJ2-7	CASSGDTSYEQYF	TGTGCCAGCAGCGGGGACACCTCCTACGAGCAGTACTTC
TRBD1	TRBV28	-	TRBJ2-3	CASSLGDRSTDTQYF	TGTGCCAGCAGTTTAGGGGACAGATCCACAGATACGCAGTATTTT
-	TRBV20-1	few	TRBJ1-1	CSARGRMNTEAFF	TGCAGTGCTAGAGGGCGGATGAACACTGAAGCTTTCTTT
-	TRBV5-1	-	TRBJ1-1	CASRYDMNTEAFF	TGCGCCAGCAGATACGACATGAACACTGAAGCTTTCTTT
-	TRBV7-8	-	TRBJ2-3	CASSLAVEFGDTQYF	TGTGCCAGCAGCTTAGCGGTGGAGTTTGGCGATACGCAGTATTTT
-	TRBV4-2	-	TRBJ1-1	CASSPSRGSGWTEAFF	TGTGCCAGCAGCCCCTCCCGGGGGAGTGGGTGGACTGAAGCTTTCTTT
-	TRBV6-1	few	TRBJ2-7	CASTPRSPGEGYEQYF	TGTGCCAGCACCCCGAGGAGCCCCGGCGAAGGGTACGAGCAGTACTTC